This T cell receptor (beta chain) came from a study of T cell responses to AZD1222 COVID-19 vaccine. The data were produced by immunoSEQ multiplex PCR, yet TCRdb's version contains in-frame clones alone and is incomplete. The data show 90,000 to 110,000 clones, more than 70% seen once. Points from the study as a whole: The number of AZD1222 recipients seropositive at baseline was only five or six.

CDR3 length: 12 residues. Germline lookup yields CDR1 KGHSH and CDR2 LQKENI. The V and J ends lost 6 bases and 7 bases respectively, with 9 bases between them. Comment on this clone: What it binds is unknown.

The input for sequencing was peripheral blood, taken on day 0 of AZD1222 vaccination. The clonotype comes from an adult in good health. The V call is TRBV18, the J call TRBJ1-4; no definite D call. This CDR3 reads CASSPMGEKLFF. Written as DNA, the CDR3 is TGTGCCAGCTCTCCTATGGGTGAAAAACTGTTTTTT.